This T cell receptor beta chain is drawn from a study of molecular identifiers for immune sequencing clone quantification. The CDR3 length is 13 residues. The V and J ends lost 2 bases and 8 bases respectively, with 10 bases between them. Per the germline V gene, CDR1 is LNHDA and CDR2 is SQIVND (reference sequence). Preparation methods for the bulk TCR libraries were those previously described, with listed TCR primers. One entry per CDR3 protein results from TCRdb running MiXCR on the PCR reads. This sample has roughly 93,000 distinct CDR3 sequences, with roughly 25% found just once. General observations from the study: Over 98% of effector molecules, yet under 1% of naive-cell molecules, were held by clones above 20 RNA copies. Highly expanded clone sizes could be underestimated through barcode sharing by identical TCR molecules.

This clonotype was detected many times. The antigen is not known. The chain combines TRBV19 with TRBJ2-4, with D possibly TRBD1 on 6 matching bases. The sequence was obtained from a human donor in good health. Some libraries in this study had Jurkat cell RNA spiked in. Sequencing was performed on naive CD8+ T cells from blood, with Jurkat cell RNA spiked in. Subset meaning: FACS-sorted CD8+CD4-CCR7+CD45RA+ naive T cells. The CDR3 DNA is TGTGCCAGTAGTATATTGGACAGCTACATTCAGTACTTC. It translates to CASSILDSYIQYF.